This entry lists 25 T cell receptor beta chains sequenced from one sample in a study of blood T cells in healthy people across ages. PCR was performed a second time for roughly 7 to 11 cycles using a sample-barcoded 5' primer and a J-beta primer mix. TCRdb re-derived calls from the 5' RACE reads in MiXCR, one entry per CDR3 protein. Of 800,000 to 950,000 distinct CDR3 sequences listed, 29% are singletons. In addition, the sample was reused for a study of T cells of mothers and their children.

Sequenced input: blood. The source is a woman in her forties in good health.

In this sample, this clonotype turned up a few times. The chain recombines TRBV6-5 with TRBJ1-5; 9 nucleotides agree with TRBD1. Trimming cost V 7 bases and J 5 bases; bases outside gene matches: 12. From germline, CDR1 is MNHEY and CDR2 SVGAGI. The CDR3 sequence is 16 residues long. As DNA, the CDR3 is TGTGCCAGCACTCCGACAGGGGGTAATTGGGATCAGCCCCAGCATTTT. It translates to CASTPTGGNWDQPQHF.

On this clonotype itself: A read error may explain this, as a much larger clone is one base away. The J gene is TRBJ2-1, the V gene TRBV6-1; D is unclear. The CDR3 has 12 amino acids. CDR1 MNHNS and CDR2 SASEGT come from the germline V gene. CDR3 sequence reads: CASSEVNNELFF. CDR3 in DNA: TGTGCCAGCAGTGAAGTCAACAATGAGCTGTTCTTC.

There are a few counts of this clonotype. V usage is TRBV7-9 and J usage is TRBJ2-4; 14 bases match TRBD2. The CDR3 is made up of 15 amino acids. The V and J ends lost 5 bases and 13 bases, in that order; junction bases with no gene match: 10. In germline, CDR1 is SEHNR, CDR2 FQNEAQ (reference sequence). In DNA form, the CDR3 reads TGTGCCAGCAGCAATCCGGGACTAGCGGGGGTTGAGCAGTACTTC. This codes for CASSNPGLAGVEQYF.

This clonotype has a handful of counts. The chain carries TRBV7-2 and TRBJ2-3; TRBD2 aligns across 9 bases. This CDR3 has 20 amino acids. The junction had 20 bases not matched to a gene; V was cut back by 4 bases and J by 3 bases. Germline V gene lookup returns CDR1 SGHTA and CDR2 FQGNSA. As DNA, the CDR3 is TGTGCCAGCAGCTCAACCTACGGGAGAGGAGCGGGGGGCGGTACAGATACGCAGTATTTT. As protein: CASSSTYGRGAGGGTDTQYF.

There are a few counts of this clonotype. J is TRBJ1-1 and V is TRBV5-1; D gene uncertain. Germline V gene data show CDR1 as SGHRS and CDR2 as YFSETQ. Trimming left V 1 base short and J 3 bases short, with 10 bases between. CDR3 length: 14 residues. CDR3 DNA sequence: TGCGCCAGCAGCTTGTTAGCGGATGACACTGAAGCTTTCTTT. This sequence encodes CASSLLADDTEAFF.

The chain joins TRBV2 to TRBJ2-1, with D possibly matching TRBD2 (7 bases). Germline V lookup: CDR1 SNHLY, CDR2 FYNNEI. The V end lost 3 bases, the J end lost 2 bases, and 11 bases lay between the germline ends. This CDR3 has 15 residues. In nucleotides, the CDR3 is TGTGCCAGCAGTGATCCGGGGGGCACCTACAATGAGCAGTTCTTC. It translates to CASSDPGGTYNEQFF.

This clonotype was observed at least ten times. The genes are TRBV6-1 and TRBJ2-1, with a weak D call TRBD1 (5 bases). V gave up 7 bases and J gave up 8 bases, with 9 bases separating them. From germline, CDR1 is MNHNS and CDR2 SASEGT. The CDR3 covers 11 residues. CDR3 nucleotides: TGTGCCAGCAATACAGGTTATGAGCAGTTCTTC. Protein product: CASNTGYEQFF.

This clonotype occurred a few times. V gene TRBV7-2 combines with J gene TRBJ2-6, with 8 bases identical to TRBD2. The CDR3 sequence is 18 residues long. Germline V CDR1 and CDR2: SGHTA, FQGNSA. After removal of 4 bases from V and 4 bases from J, the junction contained 12 bases not matched to a gene. The CDR3 protein is CASSSLSGGGTGANVLTF. CDR3 in DNA: TGTGCCAGCAGCTCTCTTTCCGGGGGGGGCACAGGGGCCAACGTCCTGACTTTC.

This rearrangement joins TRBV24-1 to TRBJ2-7; D perhaps matches TRBD1 (6 bases). The germline V and J ends were trimmed by 5 bases and 3 bases, with 13 bases remaining between them. The V gene's germline CDR1 is KGHDR and CDR2 SFDVKD. This CDR3 has 14 residues. The CDR3 sequence: CATSGGSGHYEQYF. The DNA of the CDR3 is TGTGCCACCAGTGGGGGTTCGGGACACTACGAGCAGTACTTC.

This chain connects TRBV30 to TRBJ1-1; D ambiguous. The CDR3 runs 13 residues. Trimming shortened V by 2 bases and J by 0 bases, and 7 bases separated the two germline ends. Germline lookup yields CDR1 GTSNPN and CDR2 SVGIG (reference sequence). Written as DNA, the CDR3 is TGTGCCTGGAGTAGACGGATGAACACTGAAGCTTTCTTT. It specifies CAWSRRMNTEAFF.

The V call is TRBV7-8, the J call TRBJ1-2; 7 nucleotides match TRBD1. The junction had 12 bases not matched to a gene; V was cut back by 0 bases and J by 2 bases. CDR3 size: 18 residues. Germline values: CDR1 SGHVS, CDR2 FQNEAQ. The CDR3 region is CASSLARIGGIKNYGYTF. The CDR3 bases are TGTGCCAGCAGCTTAGCGAGGATAGGGGGCATTAAGAACTATGGCTACACCTTC. Using reference TRBV7-8 and TRBJ1-2 for the parts outside the CDR3, the full variable domain is GAGVSQSPRYKVAKRGQDVALRCDPISGHVSLFWYQQALGQGPEFLTYFQNEAQLDKSGLPSDRFFAERPEGSVSTLKIQRTQQEDSAVYLCASSLARIGGIKNYGYTFGSGTRLTVV.

Of note for this clonotype: A clone one base away is much larger, so this may be a read error. The chain recombines TRBV20-1 with TRBJ2-5, with a possible D match to TRBD1 (7 bases). The J call may be mistaken, given a closer DNA end match to TRBJ2-1. Germline V gene sequence: CDR1 DFQATT, CDR2 SNEGSKA (reference sequence). The CDR3 spans 16 residues. CDR3 coding DNA: TGCAGTGCTAGAGATCTAGGCAGGGGGAGGCAAGAGACCCAGTTCTTC. Protein sequence: CSARDLGRGRQETQFF.

This clonotype was seen a few times. This chain links TRBV4-3 with TRBJ1-2; D gene uncertain. The V gene lost 0 bases and the J gene lost 4 bases, with 9 bases spanning the gap. Germline V CDR1 and CDR2: LGHNA, YSLEER. CDR3 length equals 14 residues. The chain's CDR3 is CASSQDAGGYGYTF. In nucleotides, the CDR3 is TGCGCCAGCAGCCAAGATGCCGGAGGCTATGGCTACACCTTC.

This clonotype was seen ten or more times. The gene calls are TRBV11-2 and TRBJ2-4; TRBD1 aligns across 10 bases. Germline V gene lookup returns CDR1 SGHAT and CDR2 FQNNGV. The junction had 7 bases not matched to a gene; V was cut back by 5 bases and J by 0 bases. CDR3 size: 17 residues. The CDR3 DNA reads TGTGCCAGCAGCCGGGACAGGGGCGCTTTAGCCAAAAACATTCAGTACTTC. As protein: CASSRDRGALAKNIQYF. The complete variable domain, with remaining parts taken from reference TRBV11-2 and TRBJ2-4, reads EAGVAQSPRYKIIEKRQSVAFWCNPISGHATLYWYQQILGQGPKLLIQFQNNGVVDDSQLPKDRFSAERLKGVDSTLKIQPAKLEDSAVYLCASSRDRGALAKNIQYFGAGTRLSVL.

Comments on this clonotype: The germline gene is not matched at one end of the junction; a read error may be the cause. The chain has TRBV20-1 and TRBJ2-7; 9 positions agree with TRBD2. The tail of the sequence fits TRBJ2-5 better, so the J call may be wrong. The CDR3 covers 17 residues. Per germline, CDR1 DFQATT and CDR2 SNEGSKA (reference sequence). The CDR3 nucleotides are TGCGGTGCTAGAGTGGGAGGCGGGGGGGCTTCACGGGAGACCCAGTACTTC. Translated: CGARVGGGGASRETQYF.

The V call is TRBV12-3 or TRBV12-4, the J call TRBJ2-3; D is possibly TRBD2 (5 bases). The CDR3 loop spans 13 amino acids. V lost 5 bases to trimming and J lost 3 bases, with 9 bases between them. As DNA, the CDR3 is TGTGCCAGCAGTCCCGGGGAAACAGATACGCAGTATTTT. Translating gives CASSPGETDTQYF.

This sequence joins TRBV9 and TRBJ2-1; TRBD2 agrees at 14 bases. The V gene end was trimmed by 4 bases and the J gene end by 5 bases; junction bases not matched to a gene: 17. There are 20 residues in the CDR3. Per germline, CDR1 SGDLS and CDR2 YYNGEE. The CDR3 nucleotides are TGTGCCAGCAGCCACCCGGGATCCGGGACTAGCGGGAGTCTCGACAATGAGCAGTTCTTC. Translating it yields CASSHPGSGTSGSLDNEQFF.

The chain uses TRBV7-2 and TRBJ2-5; no firm D call. Trimming took 5 bases from V and 5 from J, leaving 15 bases between them. CDR1 SGHTA and CDR2 FQGNSA come from the germline V gene. The CDR3 loop spans 14 amino acids. CDR3 coding DNA: TGTGCCAGCAGCCCCGACCGGTTTAGGGAGACCCAGTACTTC. It encodes CASSPDRFRETQYF.

This clonotype was recorded at least ten times. The J gene is TRBJ1-5, the V gene TRBV5-1; possibly TRBD1 for D (6 bases). The ends were cut back, 0 bases at V and 6 bases at J, with 10 bases in the middle. Germline assignment: CDR1 SGHRS and CDR2 YFSETQ. The CDR3 has 14 residues. The DNA for the CDR3 is TGCGCCAGCAGCTTGGCAGGGGAGGGTCAGCCCCAGCATTTT. As protein: CASSLAGEGQPQHF.

Many counts were recorded for this clonotype. The genes are TRBV20-1 and TRBJ2-5; no firm D call. Germline V gene sequence: CDR1 DFQATT, CDR2 SNEGSKA (reference sequence). CDR3 length: 12 amino acids. Between the trimmed V and J ends, which lost 3 bases and 5 bases, there was a span of 10 bases. The CDR3 loop reads CSASNRFETQYF. The CDR3 nucleotides are TGCAGTGCTAGTAATCGGTTTGAGACCCAGTACTTC.

This clonotype was detected only a few times. This chain links TRBV5-1 with TRBJ2-1; perhaps D is TRBD1 or TRBD2 (6 bases each). The germline V gene has CDR1 SGHRS and CDR2 YFSETQ. The CDR3 covers 14 residues. With 1 base removed from V and 5 bases from J, the gap between germline ends came to 10 bases. CDR3 protein: CASSLRGENNEQFF. The DNA of the CDR3 is TGCGCCAGCAGCTTGAGGGGGGAGAACAATGAGCAGTTCTTC.

About this clonotype itself: It may be a read error: a sequence one base away is much more abundant. This sequence joins TRBV9 and TRBJ2-1; TRBD1 matches 7 bases. This CDR3 has 15 amino acids. Unmatched junction bases numbered 3, after V lost 3 bases and J lost 0 bases. Germline assignment: CDR1 SGDLS and CDR2 YYNGEE. The CDR3 nucleotides are TGTGCCAGCAGCGCAGACAGGGCCTCCTACAATGAGCAGTTCTTC. This gives the protein CASSADRASYNEQFF.

The rearrangement uses TRBV14 and TRBJ1-2, with D unclear. The CDR3 has 12 residues. V was trimmed by 4 bases and J by 3 bases, leaving 6 bases between them. Germline V lookup: CDR1 SGHDN, CDR2 FVKESK. The CDR3 sequence is CASSLMHYGYTF. CDR3 bases: TGTGCCAGCAGCCTGATGCACTATGGCTACACCTTC.

The sample holds a few counts of this clonotype. J is TRBJ2-2 and V is TRBV5-1; 9 bases match TRBD2. The CDR3 runs to 19 residues. J was trimmed by 2 bases and V by 3 bases; bases with no gene match: 14. The V gene's germline CDR1 is SGHRS and CDR2 YFSETQ. This chain's CDR3 is CASSSSTSGYRPNTGELFF. In DNA, the CDR3 is TGCGCCAGCAGCTCTAGTACTAGCGGGTACAGACCTAACACCGGGGAGCTGTTTTTT.

This clonotype has ten or more counts. The chain has TRBV20-1 and TRBJ1-2; possibly TRBD1 for D (6 bases). This CDR3 contains 12 residues. V shed 5 bases and J shed 8 bases, with 15 bases lying between them. The germline gives CDR1 DFQATT, CDR2 SNEGSKA (reference sequence). CDR3 loop: CSALPGEGGYTF. In DNA form, the CDR3 reads TGCAGTGCTCTCCCAGGGGAGGGAGGCTACACCTTC.